This T cell receptor (beta chain) was profiled in a study of T cells in tuberculosis. With 5 bases removed from V and 6 bases from J, the gap between germline ends came to 16 bases. This CDR3 is 13 amino acids long. Per the germline V gene, CDR1 is GTSNPN and CDR2 is SVGIG (reference sequence). Sequenced by immunoSEQ multiplex PCR; TCRdb stores in-frame clones only, minus some. The sample records tens of thousands of clones, around 97% being singletons. This receptor was taken from a donor aged 5 to 30 with latent tuberculosis or without tuberculosis infection. Input material: PBMCs. The chain has TRBV30 and TRBJ1-2; D may be TRBD1 (6 bases). This chain's CDR3 is CAWAIGTSNGYTF. In DNA form, the CDR3 reads TGTGCCTGGGCAATAGGGACATCTAATGGCTACACCTTC.